One TCR beta chain is described in this entry. Using immunoSEQ multiplex PCR, the repertoire was profiled, and TCRdb retains in-frame clones only, with some absent. The data show 34,000 or so clones, 82% seen once. This sample is drawn from a study of sequential checkpoint blockade in melanoma. Trimming took 6 bases from V and 0 from J, leaving 11 bases between them. Germline values: CDR1 MNHNS, CDR2 SASEGT. The CDR3 runs to 15 residues. The treatment denotes: randomized to nivolumab then ipilimumab (arm A) or the reverse (arm B). This sequence joins TRBV6-1 and TRBJ2-2; no clear D gene. This specimen was CD8+ T cells sorted from blood (inferred from file names), taken from a patient given nivolumab and ipilimumab in sequence. This TCR came from a human donor with melanoma. CDR3 sequence (DNA): TGTGCCAGCAGCATTTACCGGTCGAACACCGGGGAGCTGTTTTTT. It is translated as CASSIYRSNTGELFF.